Listed below are T cell receptor beta chains from one sample, sequenced in a study of OX40 agonist ivuxolimab in advanced cancers. Sequencing used immunoSEQ multiplex PCR; TCRdb keeps in-frame clones, though not all of them. Of about 20,000 clones in the sample, about 90% were seen once. The sample here was CD4+ or CD8+ T cells sorted from blood, taken in a trial of the OX40 agonist ivuxolimab. The receptors stem from an adult with an advanced solid tumor such as melanoma, head and neck, liver or kidney cancer. Both conserved end residues are part of each CDR3. The D gene is left open where the match is weak. Clone size is not always given. Where it is, it says once, few, many or a class for expanded clones.

d_gene	v_gene	len	j_gene	abundance	CDR3nt	CDR3aa
.	TRBV2	15	TRBJ2-1	.	TGTGCCAGCAGGGAGTGGGGAACAGGGTACAATGAGCAGTTCTTC	CASREWGTGYNEQFF
.	TRBV7-3	13	TRBJ2-3	.	TGTGCCAGCAGCTTACTGGGGGTAAATACGCAGTATTTT	CASSLLGVNTQYF
.	TRBV5-6	11	TRBJ2-3	.	TGTGCCAGCAGCTTCGGGGATACGCAGTATTTT	CASSFGDTQYF
TRBD1	TRBV5-4	15	TRBJ2-5	.	TGTGCCAGCAGCTTGGGCGACAGGGGAGGTGAGACCCAGTACTTC	CASSLGDRGGETQYF
.	TRBV6-6	16	TRBJ2-1	few	TGTGCCAGCAGTTACTCGTTTATAGGGAGTGGCAATGAGCAGTTCTTC	CASSYSFIGSGNEQFF
.	TRBV6-5	13	TRBJ2-1	.	TGTGCCAGCGCGAGTAGCTCCTACAATGAGCAGTTCTTC	CASASSSYNEQFF
.	TRBV9	13	TRBJ1-1	.	TGTGCCAGCAGCGTAGCTCTTCCAGGGGAAGCTTTCTTT	CASSVALPGEAFF
.	TRBV6-5	14	TRBJ2-1	.	TGTGCCAGCAGTTACTCTGGCCGGCGGAATGAGCAGTTCTTC	CASSYSGRRNEQFF
TRBD1	TRBV7-9	14	TRBJ1-1	.	TGTGCCAGCAGCTTGACAGGGTCGGGCACTGAAGCTTTCTTT	CASSLTGSGTEAFF
TRBD2	TRBV5-6	16	TRBJ2-5	.	TGTGCCAGCAGCAAGGGACTAGCGGGGGGGTCTGAGACCCAGTACTTC	CASSKGLAGGSETQYF
.	TRBV28	17	TRBJ1-6	.	TGTGCCAGCAGTTTATGGGACAGTGGGAAAGATAATTCACCCCTCCACTTT	CASSLWDSGKDNSPLHF
.	TRBV15	13	TRBJ2-7	once	TGTGCCACCAGCAGAGATAGGGGATACGAGCAGTACTTC	CATSRDRGYEQYF
TRBD1	TRBV7-9	14	TRBJ1-1	.	TGTGCCAGCAAGGGGGACAGGGGCGGGACTGAAGCTTTCTTT	CASKGDRGGTEAFF
TRBD2	TRBV7-8	14	TRBJ2-1	.	TGTGCCAGCAGCCAAAGGGAGGGGTACAATGAGCAGTTCTTC	CASSQREGYNEQFF
.	TRBV12-2	16	TRBJ2-7	.	TGTGCAAGTCGCTTAGCGTTCACAGGGGGATGCGACGAGCAGTACTTC	CASRLAFTGGCDEQYF
.	TRBV25-1	15	TRBJ2-7	once	TGTGCCAGCAGTGAATATAGCAGTCAATCCTACGAGCAGTACTTC	CASSEYSSQSYEQYF
.	TRBV15	16	TRBJ1-4	.	TGTGCCACCAGCAGAGTCCTGAACTCGGGTAATGAAAAACTGTTTTTT	CATSRVLNSGNEKLFF
.	TRBV30	13	TRBJ2-7	.	TGTGCCTGGAGTGTTTTAGGGTTGGGCGAGCAGTACTTC	CAWSVLGLGEQYF
TRBD1	TRBV6-1	15	TRBJ2-3	.	TGTGCCAGCGGTAAGGACAGGGCGGGCACAGATACGCAGTATTTT	CASGKDRAGTDTQYF
.	TRBV11-3	12	TRBJ2-7	.	TGTGCCAGCAGCTTAAGCCGGGTGGAGCAGTACTTC	CASSLSRVEQYF
TRBD1	TRBV7-2	14	TRBJ2-3	.	TGTGCCAGCAGCTCGGAACAGGGGGCGGGTACGCAGTATTTT	CASSSEQGAGTQYF
TRBD1	TRBV4-3	16	TRBJ1-1	.	TGCGCCAGCAGCCAAGGGACAGGCGGATTGAACACTGAAGCTTTCTTT	CASSQGTGGLNTEAFF
TRBD2	TRBV10-1	15	TRBJ2-3	.	TGCGCCACCTCCTCTAGCGGGAGGGCTGGTGATACGCAGTATTTT	CATSSSGRAGDTQYF
.	TRBV20-1	10	TRBJ1-1	.	TGCAGTGCCGGAAGAACTGAAGCTTTCTTT	CSAGRTEAFF
TRBD2	TRBV19	16	TRBJ2-6	.	TGTGCCAGTAGTATGAACGGGGGGGCTGGGGCCAACGTCCTGACTTTC	CASSMNGGAGANVLTF
.	TRBV5-1	16	TRBJ2-5	.	TGCGCCAGCAGCTCGAACCCACAGGGAATCCAAGAGACCCAGTACTTC	CASSSNPQGIQETQYF
.	TRBV7-8	19	TRBJ1-1	.	TGTGCCAGCAGCTTAGAGGGGCGTCATTCAAGCACTATGAACACTGAAGCTTTCTTT	CASSLEGRHSSTMNTEAFF
TRBD2	TRBV5-6	14	TRBJ2-1	few	TGTGCCAGCAGCTCCTGGACTAGGACGGATGAGCAGTTCTTC	CASSSWTRTDEQFF
.	TRBV29-1	17	TRBJ2-6	.	TGCAGCGTTGCACGCAATAGCATACAAAGTCGGGCCAACGTCCTGACTTTC	CSVARNSIQSRANVLTF
TRBD1	TRBV10-1	14	TRBJ2-7	.	TGCGCCAGCAGTGAGACACAGGGGTACCACGAGCAGTACTTC	CASSETQGYHEQYF
.	TRBV7-3	15	TRBJ2-1	.	TGTGCCAGCAGCTTTTCGCAGGGGACCTACAATGAGCAGTTCTTC	CASSFSQGTYNEQFF
TRBD2	TRBV5-1	18	TRBJ2-3	.	TGCGCCAGCAGCTTGGGCCGGACTAGCGGGAGTGGTACAGATACGCAGTATTTT	CASSLGRTSGSGTDTQYF
TRBD2	TRBV4-2	15	TRBJ2-7	.	TGTGCCAGCAGCACAAGGACTAGCGGAATATACGAGCAGTACTTC	CASSTRTSGIYEQYF
.	TRBV21-1	15	TRBJ1-1	.	TGTGCCAGCAGTACTGGGCTAGCAATTCGCACTGAAGCTTTCTTT	CASSTGLAIRTEAFF
.	TRBV27	15	TRBJ2-5	.	TGTGCCAGCAGTCCCGAAAGATTTAGCTTAGAGACCCAGTACTTC	CASSPERFSLETQYF
TRBD1	TRBV19	15	TRBJ2-2	.	TGTGCCAGTAGTGTGGACAGGCCGAACACCGGGGAGCTGTTTTTT	CASSVDRPNTGELFF
.	TRBV4-1	12	TRBJ2-2	.	TGCGCCAGCAGCCAAAGACCCGGGGAGCTGTTTTTT	CASSQRPGELFF
.	TRBV4-2	15	TRBJ1-5	few	TGTGCCAGCAGCCAAGATCCGTGGGGCAATCAGCCCCAGCATTTT	CASSQDPWGNQPQHF
.	TRBV5-8	16	TRBJ1-3	.	TGTGCCAGCAGCCGGCAGGCGGTGACCTCTGGAAACACCATATATTTT	CASSRQAVTSGNTIYF
.	TRBV2	14	TRBJ2-5	.	TGTGCCAGCAGTGGAACAGCGGGTGGGGAGACCCAGTACTTC	CASSGTAGGETQYF
TRBD1	TRBV15	17	TRBJ2-2	.	TGTGCCACCAGCGCATACACCGGGACAGGGATCACCGGGGAGCTGTTTTTT	CATSAYTGTGITGELFF
TRBD1	TRBV19	16	TRBJ2-1	.	TGTGCCAGTAGTATATTGCAGGGGGCGCGGTACAATGAGCAGTTCTTC	CASSILQGARYNEQFF
TRBD1	TRBV7-9	13	TRBJ2-7	.	TGTGCCAGCAGCTTAGGGCCAGGGGGCGAGCAGTACTTC	CASSLGPGGEQYF